These T cell receptor beta chains were read from a single sample in a study of naive and memory T cell subsets. MiXCR was run by TCRdb on the UMI-ligation and nested PCR reads, yielding one entry per CDR3 protein. The table includes 30,000 to 40,000 distinct CDR3 sequences, about a fifth detected once. The specimen was effector memory CD4+ T cells from blood. The source of these receptors is a human donor in good health. The CDR3 runs from the conserved cysteine through the conserved F or W. The D gene is left open where the match is weak. Size is omitted from some rows. Given values are once, few, many or a class for expanded clones.

V	J	D	size	DNA	CDR3
TRBV20-1	TRBJ2-7	-	many	TGCAGTGCTAGTTTCAGGGGAAGCCAGTACTTC	CSASFRGSQYF
TRBV28	TRBJ2-1	TRBD2	-	TGTGCCAGCTCCAACTTAGCGGGAGGATTCAATGAGCAGTTCTTC	CASSNLAGGFNEQFF
TRBV10-3	TRBJ2-7	-	few	TGTGCCATCAGTGAAGGGGACGTTGGGTACGAGCAGTACTTC	CAISEGDVGYEQYF
TRBV10-3	TRBJ2-3	TRBD2	few	TGTGCCACTAAAGCGGGAGACGTCGCAGATACGCAGTATTTT	CATKAGDVADTQYF
TRBV28	TRBJ1-5	-	medium-sized	TGTGCCAGCAGAATACTAACGGGGCCCCAGCATTTT	CASRILTGPQHF
TRBV6-2/TRBV6-3	TRBJ1-2	-	few	TGTGCCAGCAGCCATTCGCCAAACTATGGCTACACCTTC	CASSHSPNYGYTF
TRBV5-1	TRBJ2-2	-	-	TGCGCCAGCAGCTCCAGGGAAGCCGGGGAGCTGTTTTTT	CASSSREAGELFF
TRBV5-1	TRBJ2-7	-	-	TGCGCCAGCAGCTCCTACTCCGGGATCGGCTCCTACGAGCAGTACTTC	CASSSYSGIGSYEQYF
TRBV19	TRBJ2-1	-	few	TGTGCCAGTAGTCGGTACGCCAGGGTAGCCAATGAGCAGTTCTTC	CASSRYARVANEQFF
TRBV6-5	TRBJ2-7	TRBD1	-	TGTGCCAGCAGTAAGGGACAGACAGGGACGACCTACGAGCAGTACTTC	CASSKGQTGTTYEQYF
TRBV5-1	TRBJ2-1	TRBD1	few	TGCGCCAGCAGCAAACCAGGGGGCGCGGGCAATGAGCAGTTCTTC	CASSKPGGAGNEQFF
TRBV6-4	TRBJ2-2	-	-	TGTGCCAGCAGCGTCGTTGGTGGCACCGGGGAGCTGTTTTTT	CASSVVGGTGELFF
TRBV28	TRBJ1-2	-	many	TGTGCCAGCAGTTTAGAAGGAGACGACGGCTACACCTTC	CASSLEGDDGYTF
TRBV18	TRBJ2-6	-	-	TGTGCCAGCTCACCACGCACCACTGGGGCCAACGTCCTGACTTTC	CASSPRTTGANVLTF
TRBV6-6	TRBJ2-7	TRBD2	-	TGTGCCAGCAGTTACTCGAGCGGGATCTACGAGCAGTACTTC	CASSYSSGIYEQYF